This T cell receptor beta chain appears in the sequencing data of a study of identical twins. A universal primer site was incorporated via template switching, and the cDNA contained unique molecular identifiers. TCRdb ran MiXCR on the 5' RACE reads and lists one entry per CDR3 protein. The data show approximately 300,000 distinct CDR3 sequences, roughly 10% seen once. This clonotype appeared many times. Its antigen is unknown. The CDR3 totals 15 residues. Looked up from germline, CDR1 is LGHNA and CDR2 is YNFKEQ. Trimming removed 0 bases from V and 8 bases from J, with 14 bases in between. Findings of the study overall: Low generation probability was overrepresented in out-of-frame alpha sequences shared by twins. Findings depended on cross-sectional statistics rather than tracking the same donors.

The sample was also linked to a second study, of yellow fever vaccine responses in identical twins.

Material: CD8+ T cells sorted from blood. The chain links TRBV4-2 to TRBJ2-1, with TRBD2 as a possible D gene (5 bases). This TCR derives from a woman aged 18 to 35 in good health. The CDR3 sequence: CASSQDLLAADEQFF. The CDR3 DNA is TGTGCCAGCAGCCAAGATCTCCTAGCCGCGGATGAGCAGTTCTTC.